The present T cell receptor (beta chain) was sequenced within a study of lung T cells in sarcoidosis with Löfgren's syndrome. The V and J ends lost 6 bases and 6 bases, in that order; junction bases with no gene match: 14. The CDR3 runs to 16 residues. Germline lookup yields CDR1 SGHTA and CDR2 FQGNSA. TCRdb re-called the reads with MiXCR, one entry per CDR3 protein. The sample has approximately 2,500 distinct CDR3 sequences; 25% to 35% are singletons. Study outcomes and limitations: The most expanded V genes in Löfgren's patients were reportedly TRAV12-1 and TRBV2.

This clonotype is classed as medium-sized (0.01 to 0.1%). Its specificity is not known. This receptor was obtained from a human donor with sarcoidosis (Löfgren's syndrome or another form), or a control subject (not recorded which). The sequenced sample was CD4+ T cells from PBMCs. The chain joins TRBV7-2 to TRBJ2-1; 7 bases agree with TRBD2. Written as DNA, the CDR3 is TGTGCCAGCAGACGTCGAGGCGGGAGTAGGGGCAATGAGCAGTTCTTC. As protein: CASRRRGGSRGNEQFF.